The 21 T cell receptor beta chains below come from one sample, sequenced in a study of blood T cell repertoires in COVID-19. Assay used: immunoSEQ multiplex PCR; TCRdb lists only in-frame clones, some missing. The table records tens of thousands of clones, about four fifths of them present only once. Input material: peripheral blood. The receptors here all came from a human donor in a cohort sampled during active COVID-19.

The chain couples TRBV19 to TRBJ2-7; D gene ambiguous. CDR1 and CDR2 (germline): LNHDA, SQIVND (reference sequence). The CDR3 has 14 amino acids. V was trimmed by 3 bases and J by 6 bases, leaving 15 bases between them. CDR3 loop: CASSMTWNQVEQYF. CDR3 nucleotide sequence: TGTGCCAGTAGTATGACCTGGAACCAGGTCGAGCAGTACTTC.

The chain employs TRBV2 and TRBJ2-7; D possibly corresponds to TRBD2 (6 bases). The CDR3 consists of 12 residues. Germline values: CDR1 SNHLY, CDR2 FYNNEI. Trimming stripped 3 bases from V and 10 bases from J, with 13 bases between. The CDR3: CASSDRVEGQYF. CDR3 nucleotide sequence: TGTGCCAGCAGTGACAGGGTGGAGGGTCAGTACTTC.

This clone was detected a few times. V and J are TRBV15 and TRBJ2-5, with 9 bases fitting TRBD2. V shed 1 base and J 2 bases; nucleotides not matched to a gene: 2. CDR1 is LNHNV and CDR2 is YYDKDF in the germline V gene (reference sequence). This CDR3 contains 15 residues. CDR3 amino acids: CATSRAAGGQETQYF. In nucleotides, the CDR3 is TGTGCCACCAGCAGAGCAGCGGGGGGACAAGAGACCCAGTACTTC.

The V gene is TRBV5-1, the J gene TRBJ2-3; 7 positions agree with TRBD2. Germline V gene lookup returns CDR1 SGHRS and CDR2 YFSETQ. The CDR3 contains 16 residues. J lost 0 bases, V lost 3 bases, and 7 bases had no gene match. CDR3 region: CASSSSGLVSTDTQYF. In nucleotides, the CDR3 is TGCGCCAGCAGCTCATCTGGACTAGTTAGCACAGATACGCAGTATTTT.

The rearrangement joins TRBV5-1 to TRBJ1-1; TRBD1 matches at 10 bases. Germline CDR1 and CDR2: SGHRS and YFSETQ. The CDR3 extends over 15 amino acids. Germline trimming cut 5 bases from V and 6 bases from J; bases unmatched to any gene: 10. The CDR3 nucleotides read TGCGCCAGCAGGACCTCGACAGGGGGCATCGCTGAAGCTTTCTTT. This encodes CASRTSTGGIAEAFF.

The chain carries TRBV4-1 and TRBJ1-3; 7 bases fit TRBD1. Germline V gene data show CDR1 as MGHRA and CDR2 as YSYEKL. V trimming: 3 bases; J trimming: 8 bases; junction bases outside the gene matches: 4. The CDR3 consists of 13 residues. The CDR3: CASSHEQGDTIYF. CDR3 coding DNA: TGCGCCAGCAGCCATGAGCAGGGGGACACCATATATTTT.

V gene TRBV4-1 combines with J gene TRBJ1-2; possibly TRBD1 for D (6 bases). Germline V gene sequence: CDR1 MGHRA, CDR2 YSYEKL. The CDR3 is 17 amino acids. V lost 4 bases, J lost 0 bases, and 18 bases lay in between. This CDR3 reads CASSLGLKGGANYGYTF. CDR3 DNA: TGCGCCAGCAGCCTGGGACTAAAAGGGGGAGCTAACTATGGCTACACCTTC.

V is TRBV9 and J is TRBJ2-1; 8 bases agree with TRBD2. Trimming removed 0 bases from V and 3 bases from J; junction bases left unmatched: 5. Germline V gene data show CDR1 as SGDLS and CDR2 as YYNGEE. The length of the CDR3 is 16 residues. The CDR3 here is CASSVDARGGYNEQFF. As DNA, the CDR3 is TGTGCCAGCAGCGTAGACGCTCGGGGGGGCTACAATGAGCAGTTCTTC. The variable domain in full, completed from reference TRBV9 and TRBJ2-1, reads DSGVTQTPKHLITATGQRVTLRCSPRSGDLSVYWYQQSLDQGLQFLIQYYNGEERAKGNILERFSAQQFPDLHSELNLSSLELGDSALYFCASSVDARGGYNEQFFGPGTRLTVL.

The chain couples TRBV6-2 or TRBV6-3 to TRBJ2-1, with 12 nucleotides matching TRBD2. The CDR3 contains 15 residues. The germline gives CDR1 MNHEY, CDR2 SVGEGT. Trimming took 4 bases from V and 3 from J; bases not matched to a gene: 1. CDR3 sequence reads: CASSLLAGGYNEQFF. The CDR3 DNA reads as TGTGCCAGCAGTTTACTAGCGGGGGGCTACAATGAGCAGTTCTTC.

The genes are TRBV7-9 and TRBJ2-3, with 8 bases lining up with TRBD2. J gave up 3 bases and V 5 bases, and 4 bases lay outside the gene matches. The CDR3 is made up of 14 amino acids. Germline CDR1 reads SEHNR; CDR2 reads FQNEAQ (reference sequence). In DNA, the CDR3 is TGTGCCAGCAGCCTTAGCGGGGTAACAGATACGCAGTATTTT. Amino acid sequence: CASSLSGVTDTQYF.

This clone has a single count. J is TRBJ1-1 and V is TRBV10-2; 8 bases line up with TRBD1. CDR3 size: 14 residues. The V gene's germline CDR1 is WSHSY and CDR2 SAAADI. Losses at the gene ends were 6 bases for V and 3 bases for J; bases not matched to a gene: 6. This CDR3 is CASSSGGADTEAFF. The CDR3 DNA follows: TGCGCCAGCAGCTCAGGGGGCGCGGACACTGAAGCTTTCTTT.

The chain is built from TRBV10-2 and TRBJ1-6; 7 nucleotides line up with TRBD1. Germline V lookup: CDR1 WSHSY, CDR2 SAAADI. The V gene end was trimmed by 6 bases and the J gene end by 6 bases; junction bases not matched to a gene: 8. The CDR3 is made up of 15 amino acids. CDR3 in DNA: TGCGCCAGCAGGGTTGGGACAGTAGGTAATTCACCCCTCCACTTT. Residues: CASRVGTVGNSPLHF.

This chain uses TRBV5-1 with TRBJ2-3, with D hard to call. Germline lookup yields CDR1 SGHRS and CDR2 YFSETQ. The CDR3 is 14 amino acids. V lost 4 bases and J 5 bases, leaving 14 bases between the germline ends. The CDR3 spells CASSEAVPRDTQYF. For the CDR3, the DNA is TGCGCCAGCAGCGAGGCCGTCCCGCGAGATACGCAGTATTTT. The whole variable domain, filled in from reference TRBV5-1 and TRBJ2-3, reads KAGVTQTPRYLIKTRGQQVTLSCSPISGHRSVSWYQQTPGQGLQFLFEYFSETQRNKGNFPGRFSGRQFSNSRSEMNVSTLELGDSALYLCASSEAVPRDTQYFGPGTRLTVL.

This sequence joins TRBV7-2 and TRBJ2-5; TRBD2 matches at 8 bases. The V gene end was trimmed by 4 bases and the J gene end by 5 bases; junction bases not matched to a gene: 3. The length of the CDR3 is 13 residues. CDR1 is SGHTA, CDR2 FQGNSA, per germline. The DNA for the CDR3 is TGTGCCAGCAGCTCGGCGGGGGGTGAGACCCAGTACTTC. This gives the protein CASSSAGGETQYF.

The rearrangement uses TRBV3-1 (or the pseudogene TRBV3-2) and TRBJ1-1; 9 nucleotides agree with TRBD1. The CDR3 extends over 15 amino acids. Germline trimming cut 3 bases from V and 6 bases from J; bases unmatched to any gene: 8. Germline V gene data show CDR1 as LGHDT and CDR2 as YNNKEL (reference sequence). CDR3 in DNA: TGTGCCAGCAGCCAGTTTACAGGGGGCGCAGCTGAAGCTTTCTTT. The encoded protein is CASSQFTGGAAEAFF.

J is TRBJ2-3 and V is TRBV20-1; 10 nucleotides line up with TRBD1. Per the germline V gene, CDR1 is DFQATT and CDR2 is SNEGSKA (reference sequence). V lost 3 bases to trimming and J lost 4 bases; unmatched junction nucleotides: 13. The CDR3 is 17 residues long. The CDR3 spells CSASPGTGVGLPDTQYF. CDR3 sequence (DNA): TGCAGTGCTAGTCCCGGGACAGGGGTTGGGCTTCCAGATACGCAGTATTTT.

This clone was seen more than once but under ten times. The genes are TRBV5-6 and TRBJ1-1, with D hard to call. The CDR3 has 14 residues. Germline-derived CDR1 and CDR2 are SGHDT and YYEEEE. Trimming cost V 5 bases and J 5 bases, with 16 bases left between them. The CDR3 reads CASSPALEGTEAFF. The DNA of the CDR3 is TGTGCCAGCAGTCCCGCATTGGAGGGAACTGAAGCTTTCTTT.

The rearrangement uses TRBV19 and TRBJ1-2; the match to TRBD1 covers 8 bases. The CDR3 runs 13 residues. The germline gives CDR1 LNHDA, CDR2 SQIVND (reference sequence). V shed 6 bases, J shed 7 bases, and the junction held 7 bases outside the gene matches. CDR3 in DNA: TGTGCCAGTAGGACAGGGGCCTCCTTTGGCTACACCTTC. Its translation is CASRTGASFGYTF.

This clone was detected once. The CDR3 sequence is CASSESLVAGDNEQFF. CDR3 sequence (DNA): TGTGCCAGCAGTGAATCTTTGGTAGCGGGAGACAATGAGCAGTTCTTC. The J gene is TRBJ2-1, the V gene TRBV25-1, with 9 positions matching TRBD2. The V segment lost 1 base and the J segment 5 bases; nucleotides outside the gene matches: 6. The germline gives CDR1 MGHDK, CDR2 SYGVNS. The CDR3 totals 16 residues.

In this sample, this clone turned up a few times. The rearrangement links TRBV30 to TRBJ2-1, with TRBD1 matching 11 bases. CDR3 length: 14 amino acids. Trimming at V came to 1 base and at J to 9 bases, leaving 5 bases not matched to a gene. Germline V gives CDR1 GTSNPN, CDR2 SVGIG (reference sequence). The CDR3 reads CAWSAGTGGSEQFF. CDR3 nucleotides: TGTGCCTGGAGTGCTGGGACAGGGGGAAGTGAGCAGTTCTTC.

The chain combines TRBV5-6 with TRBJ2-3; 7 bases fit TRBD1. CDR1 is SGHDT, CDR2 YYEEEE, per germline. Germline trimming cut 1 base from V and 5 bases from J; bases unmatched to any gene: 10. The CDR3 consists of 16 residues. The CDR3, as DNA: TGTGCCAGCAGCTTGTGGTCGCTACAGGGGATAGATACGCAGTATTTT. The encoded protein is CASSLWSLQGIDTQYF.